A selection of T cell receptor beta chains follows, all from one sample in a study of blood T cell repertoires in COVID-19. Here immunoSEQ multiplex PCR was the method, and the copy in TCRdb shows in-frame clones only, minus some. There are around 190,000 clones in the sample; over 75% occur only once, and around 12% lies in the top ten. The sample comprised peripheral blood. The receptors originated from a woman aged 45 to 65 with acute or convalescent COVID-19. Both conserved end residues are part of each CDR3. The order of the fields is clone size, D gene, J gene, V gene, CDR3 protein, CDR3 DNA. A D gene is named only where the DNA matches it firmly. Clone size is shown for a subset of rows, as once, few, many or a class of expanded clone.

>-|TRBD2|TRBJ2-3|TRBV4-1
CASSQDHVAGTSTDTQYF
TGCGCCAGCAGCCAAGACCATGTAGCGGGGACTAGCACAGATACGCAGTATTTT
>many|-|TRBJ2-7|TRBV6-5
CASSRGQIPGYEQYF
TGTGCCAGCAGCCGAGGACAGATTCCGGGTTACGAGCAGTACTTC
>-|TRBD1|TRBJ1-2|TRBV7-9
CASTRGTGTVYGYTF
TGTGCCAGCACCCGTGGGACCGGGACAGTTTATGGCTACACCTTC
>-|-|TRBJ1-5|TRBV24-1
CATSEGRNQPQHF
TGTGCCACCAGTGAGGGCAGGAATCAGCCCCAGCATTTT
>once|TRBD2|TRBJ2-1|TRBV28
CASTPGGTNEQFF
TGTGCCAGCACCCCGGGGGGTACGAATGAGCAGTTCTTC
>-|-|TRBJ2-7|TRBV2
CARRLHSGYEQYF
TGTGCCAGGAGACTTCATTCAGGGTACGAGCAGTACTTC
>-|-|TRBJ2-7|TRBV2
CASLPPSYEQYF
TGTGCCAGCCTCCCCCCCTCCTACGAGCAGTACTTC
>-|-|TRBJ2-7|TRBV19
CASSTRPQGIYEQYF
TGTGCCAGTAGTACACGTCCCCAGGGGATCTACGAGCAGTACTTC
>few|-|TRBJ2-7|TRBV28
CASTPTGYEQYF
TGTGCCAGCACTCCGACAGGCTACGAGCAGTACTTC
>-|TRBD1|TRBJ2-6|TRBV2
CASRTGQGAGANVLTF
TGTGCCAGCAGGACGGGACAGGGGGCTGGGGCCAACGTCCTGACTTTC
>-|-|TRBJ2-3|TRBV30
CAWSPDRDTQYF
TGTGCCTGGAGTCCCGACAGAGATACGCAGTATTTT
>few|TRBD1|TRBJ2-2|TRBV28
CASSYGTEGYTGELFF
TGTGCCAGCAGCTACGGGACAGAAGGGTACACCGGGGAGCTGTTTTTT
>-|TRBD1|TRBJ2-5|TRBV5-3
CARSPNQGARQETQYF
TGTGCCAGAAGCCCTAACCAGGGGGCGAGGCAAGAGACCCAGTACTTC
>-|TRBD1|TRBJ1-1|TRBV6-5
CASSLVTGGVEAFF
TGTGCCAGCAGTTTAGTGACAGGGGGCGTCGAAGCTTTCTTT
>-|TRBD2|TRBJ2-5|TRBV7-9
CASSALAGGETQYF
TGTGCCAGCAGCGCTTTAGCCGGGGGGGAGACCCAGTACTTC
>-|TRBD1|TRBJ1-2|TRBV6-2/TRBV6-3
CASSRRGQGARVHGYTF
TGTGCCAGCAGTCGCCGGGGACAGGGGGCGCGAGTGCATGGCTACACCTTC
>-|-|TRBJ2-2|TRBV11-2
CASSSAVAPNTGELFF
TGTGCCAGCAGTTCAGCGGTAGCACCCAACACCGGGGAGCTGTTTTTT
>-|-|TRBJ1-1|TRBV21-1
CASSKFLGQPNTEAFF
TGTGCCAGCAGCAAGTTTCTGGGACAGCCGAACACTGAAGCTTTCTTT
>-|TRBD1|TRBJ2-1|TRBV6-1
CASSERQGTEQFF
TGTGCCAGCAGTGAAAGACAGGGTACTGAGCAGTTCTTC
>-|-|TRBJ1-6|TRBV28
CASSLGQNNSPLHF
TGTGCCAGCAGTTTAGGACAGAATAATTCACCCCTCCACTTT
>-|TRBD1|TRBJ1-5|TRBV19
CASSQTGGTSNQPQHF
TGTGCCAGTAGTCAGACAGGGGGGACCAGCAATCAGCCCCAGCATTTT
>few|TRBD1|TRBJ2-2|TRBV6-5
CASSFQQGQGRELFF
TGTGCCAGCAGTTTCCAACAGGGACAGGGGAGGGAGCTGTTTTTT
>-|TRBD1|TRBJ1-1|TRBV3-1/TRBV3-2
CASGQGALFTEAFF
TGTGCCAGCGGGCAGGGGGCCCTGTTCACTGAAGCTTTCTTT
>-|TRBD1|TRBJ2-3|TRBV6-6
CASSTTGLTDTQYF
TGTGCCAGCAGTACGACAGGGCTCACAGATACGCAGTATTTT
>-|-|TRBJ2-2|TRBV6-5
CASRTANTGELFF
TGTGCCAGCAGAACAGCGAACACCGGGGAGCTGTTTTTT
>-|-|TRBJ1-5|TRBV18
CASSPADRRNQPQHF
TGTGCCAGCTCACCAGCCGACAGACGCAATCAGCCCCAGCATTTT
>-|-|TRBJ2-2|TRBV6-5
CASSYSHVGVSGELFF
TGTGCCAGCAGTTATTCTCACGTCGGAGTTTCCGGGGAGCTGTTTTTT
>few|TRBD2|TRBJ2-1|TRBV24-1
CATSDPGLAGARGNEQFF
TGTGCCACCAGTGACCCCGGACTAGCGGGGGCCCGAGGCAATGAGCAGTTCTTC
>-|TRBD1|TRBJ2-7|TRBV28
CASRGTGSYEQYF
TGTGCCAGCCGAGGGACAGGGTCCTACGAGCAGTACTTC
>many|TRBD1|TRBJ2-2|TRBV5-6
CASSLVQGDTGELFF
TGTGCCAGCAGCTTGGTTCAGGGGGACACCGGGGAGCTGTTTTTT